The rows below give T cell receptor beta chains drawn from one sample of a study of blood T cell repertoires in COVID-19. Method: immunoSEQ multiplex PCR; TCRdb's copy keeps in-frame clones and lacks some. The sample records roughly 240,000 clones, roughly 85% being singletons. Sequenced input: PBMCs or T cells enriched from blood (not recorded which). Every receptor here comes from a woman aged 40 to 49 who had been exposed to COVID-19. Both conserved end residues are trimmed from each CDR3. The order of the fields is J gene, V gene, CDR3 protein.

>TRBJ2-1|TRBV18
ASSVPSGGANEQF
>TRBJ2-1|TRBV27
ASSSPGNEQF
>TRBJ2-5|TRBV5-1
ASSFQGQGETQY
>TRBJ2-1|TRBV24-1
ATSDFRLDNEQF
>TRBJ2-5|TRBV2
ASTLRPQETQY
>TRBJ2-5|TRBV11-1
ASSLGGGQETQY
>TRBJ1-1|TRBV7-9
ASSLDSGNTEAF
>TRBJ1-1|TRBV11-2
ASSPITGGTEAF
>TRBJ2-3|TRBV7-8
ASSRVSSGGTDTQY
>TRBJ2-7|TRBV28
ASSTRQGAAYEQY
>TRBJ1-1|TRBV19
ASSIGTTEAF
>TRBJ2-1|TRBV7-7
ASSLQGTGGYNEQF
>TRBJ2-3|TRBV5-1
ASGGLLGGDTQY
>TRBJ2-2|TRBV5-1
ASSPGTTNTGELF
>TRBJ1-3|TRBV30
AWSQDSSGNTIY
>TRBJ1-2|TRBV19
ASSPSAGYGYT
>TRBJ1-1|TRBV19
ASSQSQVRLEAF
>TRBJ1-1|TRBV6-6
ASSYGGSQFLAF
>TRBJ2-1|TRBV9
ASSPGGGGYNEQF
>TRBJ1-1|TRBV19
ASTRQSPTEAF
>TRBJ1-2|TRBV6-1
ASSEKGTANGYT
>TRBJ2-7|TRBV11-2
ASSLSGGVTYEQY
>TRBJ1-3|TRBV3-1/TRBV3-2
ASSPGPRAIY
>TRBJ2-1|TRBV6-5
ASSYQGIEQF
>TRBJ1-2|TRBV4-3
ASSQDYGTEVGGYT
>TRBJ1-6|TRBV19
ASRDRGQTYNSPLH
>TRBJ2-7|TRBV15
ATSRDWSSYEQY
>TRBJ1-5|TRBV6-5
ASSSRQGNQPQH